The following is a T cell receptor (beta chain) sequence with its context. Its antigen specificity is not known. No much larger clone is present one base from it, and per-base qualities are unavailable. The data were taken from a study of cytomegalovirus exposure and HLA in healthy donors (dated by TCRdb to the late 2010s). For the study in its entirety: According to a later analysis, the 100 to 150 validation repertoires were produced on the same platform as the 666 repertoires of the first cohort. The study aimed to test whether signatures of past pathogen exposure could be identified by cataloging public T cell receptors. In addition to the first cohort of 650 to 800 subjects, a separate validation cohort of approximately 110 different subjects was used. To predict cytomegalovirus infection status, the study combined high-throughput TCR immunosequencing, statistical association of individual TCRs with disease status, and machine learning.

Paper-wide results and their limitations: Most TCR sequences were observed very rarely across donors, whereas some public TCRs were present in many individuals. According to the authors, the approach could potentially be generalized to other disease states and immunological phenotypes. Of the cluster scores, about 94% were above 0 in a later analysis, which found that TCRs clustered in the first cohort also tended to co-occur in the 120 validation repertoires. In vitro tests confirmed that a few of the cytomegalovirus-associated TCR beta chains recognize cytomegalovirus antigens. In the study, roughly 160 TCR beta chains were listed as associated with cytomegalovirus. Cytomegalovirus status was reported to be diagnosed by the classifier with high specificity and sensitivity in both the original and validation cohorts. A later analysis had no HLA typing for the validation cohort, so co-occurrence there was scored across all 110 or so repertoires.

Donors formed part of the validation cohort, which comprised over a hundred subjects and was distinct from the first cohort of under 850 subjects. Germline trimming amounts to 6 bases on V and 1 base on J, with 10 as the count of junction bases outside the gene matches. The CDR3 goes from the cysteine to the phenylalanine over 16 residues. Just the 48-base CDR3 DNA is kept, in frame starting at base 1. Sequences WSHSY (CDR1) and SAAADI (CDR2) are obtained from the germline V gene. The method behind the library was the immunoSEQ multiplex PCR assay. Regarding the original processing steps: To diagnose cytomegalovirus status from the catalog of TCR beta chain sequences, a statistical classification framework was built. TCRdb mirrors the immuneACCESS table, restricted to in-frame sequences. Some clones are absent from its copies; in checked studies, under half trace to an unresolved V gene, and the reason for the others is unknown. The V and J calls and clone size are taken from that table; D and trimming were inferred from the DNA. This sample gives approximately 120,000 clones in total; around nine tenths of them show up just once. The ten largest clones represent 2% to 2.5% of the sample.

The source of this sequence is a woman aged 18-35 years in good health and CMV-seronegative. Sequenced material: PBMCs. This chain is built from TRBV10-2 and TRBJ2-3; 7 nucleotides in the junction match TRBD2. The CDR3 region: CASRILGLAGTDTQYF. The DNA sequence reads TGCGCCAGCAGGATCCTTGGGCTAGCGGGCACAGATACGCAGTATTTT.